What follows describes a single TCR beta chain. The sample comes from a study of cytomegalovirus exposure and HLA in healthy donors. Germline V gene sequence: CDR1 SGHTA, CDR2 FQGNSA. This CDR3 comprises 15 residues. Trimming pared 4 bases from V and 5 bases from J, leaving 14 bases between. The PCR made use of 60 Vbeta and 13 Jbeta primers. Profiled with immunoSEQ multiplex PCR; TCRdb holds only in-frame clones, not every one. This table has more than 85,000 clones, under 80% appearing once. The sequenced sample consisted of PBMCs. V is TRBV7-2 and J is TRBJ2-2; D might be TRBD2 (6 bases). The TCR originated in a woman in her forties in good health and CMV-seropositive. CDR3 bases: TGTGCCAGCAGCTCCCCGGGACTCCATACCGGGGAGCTGTTTTTT. This gives the protein CASSSPGLHTGELFF.